This T cell receptor beta chain was sequenced for a study of Graves' ophthalmopathy and Graves' hyperthyroidism. As the template, RNA transcripts were used to amplify TCR beta CDR3 regions. The library came from an HTBI-primed first-round RT-PCR and a second-round multiplex PCR. TCRdb called the multiplex PCR reads again in MiXCR, with one record for every CDR3 protein. The data contain about 200,000 distinct CDR3 sequences, 25% to 30% of them singletons. The CDR3 totals 12 residues. Unmatched junction bases numbered 4, after V lost 5 bases and J lost 7 bases. Every ophthalmopathy donor presented moderate-to-severe activity, CAS ≥3, NOSPECS ≥4 and duration under 3 months.

What was sequenced was peripheral blood. The sequence came from a man aged 50 to 59 with Graves' ophthalmopathy. V is TRBV12-3 or TRBV12-4 and J is TRBJ1-2, with 7 nucleotides matching TRBD1. DNA for the CDR3: TGTGCCAGCAGTCGGACAGGTGGTGGCTACACCTTC. This encodes CASSRTGGGYTF.